A selection of T cell receptor beta chains follows, all from one sample in a study of T cells in Graves' hyperthyroidism and ophthalmopathy. MiXCR was run by TCRdb on the multiplex PCR reads, yielding one entry per CDR3 protein. Of roughly 510,000 distinct CDR3 sequences listed, 46% are singletons. Specimen: peripheral blood or thyroid tissue (not recorded which). The receptors stem from an adult woman with Graves' disease, either hyperthyroidism or ophthalmopathy (not recorded which). Both conserved end residues are part of each CDR3. D genes are given only for firm matches. Expanded clones get a size class; other rows say once, few or many, or leave the size out.

>TRBD2|many|13|TRBV29-1|TRBJ2-5
CSVGGGLGETQYF
TGCAGCGTTGGGGGGGGATTAGGAGAGACCCAGTACTTC
>NA|few|12|TRBV10-3|TRBJ1-3
CAIVSSGNTIYF
TGTGCCATCGTGAGCTCTGGAAACACCATATATTTT
>NA|NA|15|TRBV12-3/TRBV12-4|TRBJ2-7
CASSLQGFLNYEQYF
TGTGCCAGCAGTCTCCAGGGTTTCCTTAACTACGAGCAGTACTTC
>NA|many|16|TRBV19|TRBJ2-7
CASSMARGGSSYEQYF
TGTGCCAGTAGTATGGCCAGGGGGGGGAGCTCCTACGAGCAGTACTTC
>NA|NA|18|TRBV7-9|TRBJ1-1
CASSLIRDNGQMNTEAFF
TGTGCCAGCAGCTTAATCCGCGATAACGGTCAGATGAACACTGAAGCTTTCTTT
>NA|NA|14|TRBV10-3|TRBJ2-7
CAISESNVGGEQYF
TGTGCCATCAGTGAGTCGAACGTGGGAGGCGAGCAGTACTTC
>TRBD1|NA|17|TRBV27|TRBJ1-5
CASSYRSSGTGFQPQHF
TGTGCCAGCAGTTACAGAAGTTCCGGGACAGGGTTCCAGCCCCAGCATTTT
>TRBD1|many|16|TRBV5-6|TRBJ2-5
CASSAFRDRGGETQYF
TGTGCCAGCAGCGCGTTCCGGGACAGGGGCGGAGAGACCCAGTACTTC
>TRBD1|few|16|TRBV7-8|TRBJ1-2
CASSIGQGQANYGYTF
TGTGCCAGCAGCATCGGACAGGGACAGGCTAACTATGGCTACACCTTC
>TRBD2|NA|16|TRBV14|TRBJ2-2
CASSKGGTSGTGELFF
TGTGCCAGCAGCAAAGGCGGGACTAGCGGGACCGGGGAGCTGTTTTTT
>TRBD2|NA|15|TRBV11-2|TRBJ2-7
CASSAIQGLAPEQYF
TGTGCCAGCAGCGCCATACAGGGACTAGCTCCTGAGCAGTACTTC
>TRBD2|many|13|TRBV29-1|TRBJ2-7
CSVRLAGSYEQYF
TGCAGCGTTAGACTAGCGGGAAGCTACGAGCAGTACTTC
>NA|NA|10|TRBV7-2|TRBJ2-3
CASRLDTQYF
TGTGCCAGCCGGCTGGATACGCAGTATTTT
>TRBD1|once|15|TRBV7-2|TRBJ1-2
CASSTTTGTVSGYTF
TGTGCCAGCAGCACTACGACCGGGACAGTTAGCGGCTACACCTTC
>NA|NA|15|TRBV7-2|TRBJ1-6
CASSLTGKLGSPLHF
TGTGCCAGCAGCTTAACGGGCAAATTGGGTTCACCCCTCCACTTT
>TRBD1|many|14|TRBV29-1|TRBJ1-1
CSVEAGQLNTEAFF
TGCAGCGTTGAAGCGGGACAGCTGAACACTGAAGCTTTCTTT
>TRBD2|NA|14|TRBV10-3|TRBJ2-5
CAIGRSGGQETQYF
TGTGCCATCGGACGGAGCGGGGGGCAAGAGACCCAGTACTTC